This T cell receptor beta chain is from a study of CD8+ T cells in alopecia areata. V was trimmed by 6 bases and J by 7 bases, leaving 19 bases between them. The germline gives CDR1 MNHEY, CDR2 SMNVEV (reference sequence). CDR3 length: 15 residues. A word on this clone: Antigen: not known.

As for treatment: oral pan-JAK inhibitor, 5-10 mg twice daily. Points from the study as a whole: Researchers say the link of baseline CD8+ expansion to response remains uncertain, with one nonresponder.

It was cDNA, reverse transcribed from extracted RNA, that served as the sequencing template. The repertoire was sequenced with immunoSEQ multiplex PCR; TCRdb's copy has only in-frame clones and lacks some. The sample includes approximately 180,000 clones, 60% of them seen just once. This chain uses TRBV27 with TRBJ1-5; D is uncertain. The specimen was CD4+ T cells sorted from blood, collected at week 24, from a patient treated with tofacitinib. This clonotype originated in a human donor with alopecia areata. The CDR3 protein is CASSREARVGQPQHF. The CDR3 region has the DNA TGTGCCAGCAGCCGGGAAGCGAGGGTTGGACAGCCCCAGCATTTT.